A selection of T cell receptor beta chains follows, all from one sample in a study of blood T cell repertoires in COVID-19. Measured with immunoSEQ multiplex PCR; TCRdb has only the in-frame clones, and not every one. The data contain roughly 100,000 clones, about four fifths of them singletons. What was sequenced was peripheral blood. The receptor set was obtained from a woman older than 75 with active or convalescent COVID-19. Each CDR3 is given with its conserved first and last residue. A D gene is named only where the DNA matches it firmly. Expanded clones are given a class, and other clones once, few, many or no size at all.

abundance	v_gene	d_gene	j_gene	CDR3nt	CDR3aa
NA	TRBV7-9	TRBD1	TRBJ2-7	TGTGCCAGCAGCCCTATACAGGGGGTATTCTCCTACGAGCAGTACTTC	CASSPIQGVFSYEQYF
NA	TRBV2	TRBD2	TRBJ2-1	TGTGCCAGCAGTGTAGGCGGGGGCTCCTACAATGAGCAGTTCTTC	CASSVGGGSYNEQFF
NA	TRBV3-1/TRBV3-2	TRBD1	TRBJ1-1	TGTGCCAGCAGCCAAAGACAGGGTGGGTACACTGAAGCTTTCTTT	CASSQRQGGYTEAFF
NA	TRBV12-3/TRBV12-4	NA	TRBJ1-1	TGTGCCAGCAGCCTACAGGGGAACACTGAAGCTTTCTTT	CASSLQGNTEAFF
once	TRBV18	NA	TRBJ2-7	TGTGCCAGCTCACCGCAGGGCCTTTCCTACGAGCAGTACTTC	CASSPQGLSYEQYF
NA	TRBV27	NA	TRBJ2-7	TGTGCCAGCAGTTTGGGGGGGCCGAGCTCCTACGAGCAGTACTTC	CASSLGGPSSYEQYF
once	TRBV7-2	NA	TRBJ1-4	TGTGCCAGCAGCTTAGGAGGATGGGACATATCTAATGAAAAACTGTTTTTT	CASSLGGWDISNEKLFF
once	TRBV18	NA	TRBJ2-2	TGTGCCAGCTCACCTCAGGGACTCGGGAACACCGGGGAGCTGTTTTTT	CASSPQGLGNTGELFF
NA	TRBV5-1	NA	TRBJ2-3	TGCGCCAGCGGAACCGGGACATCTACCACAGATACGCAGTATTTT	CASGTGTSTTDTQYF
few	TRBV6-2/TRBV6-3	NA	TRBJ1-5	TGTGCCAGCAGCAGGGTGGAGGGGCCCCAGCATTTT	CASSRVEGPQHF
NA	TRBV4-1	TRBD1	TRBJ1-4	TGCGCCAGCAGCCAAGAGGCTGGGACAGGGTCTGGTCAGTCCGGAAAACTGTTTTTT	CASSQEAGTGSGQSGKLFF
NA	TRBV3-1/TRBV3-2	NA	TRBJ2-3	TGTGCCAGCAGCCAAGATCCATTGGCGGGGATCACAGATACGCAGTATTTT	CASSQDPLAGITDTQYF
NA	TRBV15	NA	TRBJ1-2	TGTGCCACCAGCAGGGACAGTCTCTATGGCTACACCTTC	CATSRDSLYGYTF
once	TRBV29-1	NA	TRBJ1-5	TGCAGCGTTGGGCCCAGGGCAGATCAGCCCCAGCATTTT	CSVGPRADQPQHF
NA	TRBV10-3	NA	TRBJ1-6	TGTGCCATCAGTGCCCGACTTACACAGGATAATTCACCCCTCCACTTT	CAISARLTQDNSPLHF
NA	TRBV27	TRBD2	TRBJ2-6	TGTGCCAGCAGGAAAGGAGCGGGGAATTTCCTGTCTGGGGCCAACGTCCTGACTTTC	CASRKGAGNFLSGANVLTF
NA	TRBV10-1	TRBD1	TRBJ1-4	TGCGCCAGCAGTGAGAACAGGGGAGCTAATGAAAAACTGTTTTTT	CASSENRGANEKLFF
NA	TRBV30	NA	TRBJ1-1	TGTGCCTGGAGTGACAGGGATACTGAAGCTTTCTTT	CAWSDRDTEAFF
NA	TRBV4-3	TRBD1	TRBJ1-2	TGCGCCAGCAGCCAAGCGGACAGGGATGGGGATGGCTACACCTTC	CASSQADRDGDGYTF
NA	TRBV4-1	TRBD1	TRBJ1-2	TGCGCCAGCAGCCACCCTCACAGGGGGCAGAGCTATGGCTACACCTTC	CASSHPHRGQSYGYTF
NA	TRBV7-3	NA	TRBJ1-2	TGTGCCAGCAGCTTAAACAGGGAAGGGGGCTACACCTTC	CASSLNREGGYTF
NA	TRBV7-2	TRBD1	TRBJ1-2	TGTGCCAGCAGCTTAGAAATTCGAGACAGGGGGCCTGTAGGCTACACCTTC	CASSLEIRDRGPVGYTF
once	TRBV7-9	TRBD1	TRBJ1-1	TGTGCCAGCAGCTCGATCCGGGACAGTTACACTGAAGCTTTCTTT	CASSSIRDSYTEAFF
NA	TRBV28	TRBD1	TRBJ1-1	TGTGCCAGCAGTTTAGTAGGGGGCCGCCGCACTGAAGCTTTCTTT	CASSLVGGRRTEAFF
NA	TRBV19	NA	TRBJ2-1	TGTGCCAGTAGTACAGGGAATGTGGGTGAGCAGTTCTTC	CASSTGNVGEQFF
NA	TRBV29-1	TRBD1	TRBJ1-1	TGCAGCGTTTGGGGGGGACAGGGACGGAGCAACACTGAAGCTTTCTTT	CSVWGGQGRSNTEAFF
NA	TRBV19	TRBD1	TRBJ1-5	TGTGCCAGTAGTACCACAGGGGGAGCTCAGCCCCAGCATTTT	CASSTTGGAQPQHF
NA	TRBV9	NA	TRBJ2-4	TGTGCCAGCAGCGTAGAAGGGAGTGGCAAAAACATTCAGTACTTC	CASSVEGSGKNIQYF
NA	TRBV6-6	TRBD1	TRBJ1-1	TGTGCCAGCAGTGACAAGGACAGGACAACGCCGTGCTCTTTCTTT	CASSDKDRTTPCSFF
NA	TRBV27	TRBD1	TRBJ1-6	TGTGCCAGCAGTTTAGGGACAGGGGGTTCACCCCTCCACTTT	CASSLGTGGSPLHF
NA	TRBV10-2	TRBD2	TRBJ2-3	TGCGCCAAGACCCGCGGGGGTGGGACAGATACGCAGTATTTT	CAKTRGGGTDTQYF
NA	TRBV5-1	NA	TRBJ1-3	TGCGCCAGCAGCTCCGGACAGCCTAATTCGGGAAACACCATATATTTT	CASSSGQPNSGNTIYF
NA	TRBV7-3	NA	TRBJ1-1	TGTGCCAGCAGCCTTTCCCGGACAGCTGAAGCTTTCTTT	CASSLSRTAEAFF